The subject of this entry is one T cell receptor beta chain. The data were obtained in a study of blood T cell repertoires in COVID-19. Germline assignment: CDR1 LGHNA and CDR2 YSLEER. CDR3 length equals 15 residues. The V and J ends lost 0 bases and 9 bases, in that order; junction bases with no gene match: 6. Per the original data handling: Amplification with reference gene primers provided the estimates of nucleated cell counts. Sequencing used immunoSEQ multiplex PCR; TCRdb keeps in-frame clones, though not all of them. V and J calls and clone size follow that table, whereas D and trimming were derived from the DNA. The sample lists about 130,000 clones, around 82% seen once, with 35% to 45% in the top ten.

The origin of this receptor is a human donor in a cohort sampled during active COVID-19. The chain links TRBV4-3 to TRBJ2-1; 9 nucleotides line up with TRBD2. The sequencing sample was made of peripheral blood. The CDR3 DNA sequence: TGCGCCAGCAGCCAAGAGGCTAGCGGGAATGGTGAGCAGTTCTTC. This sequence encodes CASSQEASGNGEQFF.